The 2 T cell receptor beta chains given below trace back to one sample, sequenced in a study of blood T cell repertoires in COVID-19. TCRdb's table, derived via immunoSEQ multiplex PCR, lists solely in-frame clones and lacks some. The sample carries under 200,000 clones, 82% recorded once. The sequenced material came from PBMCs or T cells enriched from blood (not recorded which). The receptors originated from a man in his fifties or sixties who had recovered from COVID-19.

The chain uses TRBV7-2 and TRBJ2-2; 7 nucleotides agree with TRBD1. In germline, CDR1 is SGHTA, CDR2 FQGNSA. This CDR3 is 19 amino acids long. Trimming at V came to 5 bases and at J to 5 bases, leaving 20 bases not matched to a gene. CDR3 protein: CASSPGLGTARQGTGELFF. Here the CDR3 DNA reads TGTGCCAGCAGCCCCGGCCTGGGGACAGCACGCCAAGGGACCGGGGAGCTGTTTTTT.

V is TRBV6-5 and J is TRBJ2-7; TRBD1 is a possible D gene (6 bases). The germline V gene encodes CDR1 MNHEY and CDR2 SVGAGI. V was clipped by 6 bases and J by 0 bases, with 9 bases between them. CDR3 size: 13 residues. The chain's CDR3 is CASRTGPSYEQYF. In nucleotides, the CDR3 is TGTGCCAGCAGGACAGGTCCCTCCTACGAGCAGTACTTC.